The text below deals with one T cell receptor (beta chain). TCRdb itself ran the PCR reads through MiXCR, one entry per CDR3 protein. The table lists approximately 19,000 distinct CDR3 sequences, approximately 50% of them singletons. This entry belongs to a study of CD4 and CD8 cells across lung adenocarcinoma regions. Donors had localized lung adenocarcinoma, a non-small cell lung cancer. The clonotype originates from a male donor with lung adenocarcinoma. The CD4 and CD8 labels of this study may be unreliable. Material: CD8+ T cells from the margin of a lung tumor.

DNA for the CDR3: TGTGCCAGCAGTTTAGATGTCAGGGGGACGGAGACCCAGTACTTC. Translated, it gives CASSLDVRGTETQYF. The chain links TRBV28 to TRBJ2-5; TRBD1 agrees at 7 bases. The CDR3 totals 15 residues. J was trimmed by 5 bases and V by 2 bases; bases with no gene match: 8. Germline V gives CDR1 MDHEN, CDR2 SYDVKM.